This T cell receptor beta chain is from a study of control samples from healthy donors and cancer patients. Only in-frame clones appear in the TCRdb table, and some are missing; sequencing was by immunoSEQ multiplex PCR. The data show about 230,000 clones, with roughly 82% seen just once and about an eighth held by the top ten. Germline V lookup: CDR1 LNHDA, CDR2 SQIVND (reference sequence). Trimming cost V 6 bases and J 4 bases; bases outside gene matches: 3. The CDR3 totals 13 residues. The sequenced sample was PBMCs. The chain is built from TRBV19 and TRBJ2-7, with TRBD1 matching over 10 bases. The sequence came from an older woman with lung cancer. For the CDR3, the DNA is TGTGCCAGTAGGGGACAGGGGTTGTACGAGCAGTACTTC. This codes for CASRGQGLYEQYF.